This TCR beta chain emerged from a study of cytomegalovirus exposure and HLA in healthy donors. The PCR employed 60 Vbeta primers together with 13 Jbeta primers. Profiled with immunoSEQ multiplex PCR; TCRdb holds only in-frame clones, not every one. Of 120,000 or so clones in the sample, 70% to 80% were seen once. Trimming took 4 bases from V and 2 from J; bases not matched to a gene: 11. This CDR3 has 17 residues. Germline V gene lookup returns CDR1 MNHEY and CDR2 SMNVEV (reference sequence). The V gene is TRBV27, the J gene TRBJ2-3; 8 bases fit TRBD2. Source material: PBMCs. This TCR was sampled from a man aged 45 to 65 in good health and CMV-seropositive. CDR3 loop: CASSSPSRGLVTDTQYF. The CDR3 nucleotides are TGTGCCAGCAGTTCCCCCTCAAGGGGACTAGTCACAGATACGCAGTATTTT.